The clone carrying this T cell receptor (beta chain) turned up a few times. Its antigen is not identified. The data stem from a study of T cell clonotyping in hematopoietic cell transplantation. TCRdb keeps only in-frame clones here, not all; method: immunoSEQ multiplex PCR. In the table there are fewer than 11,000 clones, 77% of which are singletons. Notes on the study in general: No sorting was done, leaving CD4 and CD8 contributions mixed. After transplant, recipient diversity fell while pathologically expanded clonotypes grew through day 180.

Recipients were bled about 28 days pretransplant and at posttransplant days 30, 100, 180. The germline V gene has CDR1 MNHEY and CDR2 SVGAGI. The CDR3 is 14 residues long. Trimming shortened V by 7 bases and J by 5 bases, and 17 bases separated the two germline ends. The J gene is TRBJ1-1, the V gene TRBV6-5, with D perhaps TRBD1 (5 bases). This clonotype was sampled from a female patient aged 40-50 years who had an allogeneic stem cell transplant from a related donor, so T cells may come from the graft donor. Some clones in this sample may be carry-over from other donors' samples. This specimen was PBMCs, taken 30 days after allogeneic stem cell transplant. Written as DNA, the CDR3 is TGTGCCAGCATTAGGGGCGGAGGTTGGACTGAAGCTTTCTTT. The encoded protein is CASIRGGGWTEAFF.